The rows below give T cell receptor beta chains drawn from one sample of a study of radiotherapy plus CTLA-4 blockade in lung cancer. Sequencing was performed with immunoSEQ multiplex PCR; in TCRdb, only in-frame clones are kept and a portion is missing. The table includes more than 90,000 clones, roughly 77% detected once. The sample consisted of peripheral blood, taken from a patient treated with radiotherapy plus ipilimumab. These receptors originate from a human donor with non-small cell lung cancer that progressed on radiotherapy plus ipilimumab. Some clones in this sample may be carry-over from other donors' samples. CDR3s include the opening cysteine and the closing phenylalanine or tryptophan. Fields, in order: V gene, J gene, clone size, D gene, CDR3 DNA, CDR3 protein. D genes are given only for firm matches. A row's size may be missing; if present it is once, few, many or a size class.

v_call: TRBV15
j_call: TRBJ1-2
clone_size: .
d_call: .
cdr3_nt: TGTGCCACCAGCACCTTTGGGGGAAACGGCTACACCTTC
cdr3_aa: CATSTFGGNGYTF

v_call: TRBV12-5
j_call: TRBJ1-3
clone_size: few
d_call: .
cdr3_nt: TGTGCTACCCGACCGGGACGGGGGGCGGACACCATATATTTT
cdr3_aa: CATRPGRGADTIYF

v_call: TRBV6-6
j_call: TRBJ2-7
clone_size: .
d_call: TRBD2
cdr3_nt: TGTGCCAGCAGTTACAGTAGCGGGGGACCCTACGAGCAGTACTTC
cdr3_aa: CASSYSSGGPYEQYF

v_call: TRBV7-7
j_call: TRBJ2-5
clone_size: .
d_call: .
cdr3_nt: TGTGCTAGCAGCTTAGGGAATTATGGAGAGACCCAGTACTTC
cdr3_aa: CASSLGNYGETQYF

v_call: TRBV18
j_call: TRBJ2-6
clone_size: .
d_call: .
cdr3_nt: TGTGCCAGCTCCCCGCAGGGTTTCTCTGGGGCCAACGTCCTGACTTTC
cdr3_aa: CASSPQGFSGANVLTF

v_call: TRBV10-3
j_call: TRBJ1-4
clone_size: .
d_call: .
cdr3_nt: TGTGCCATCAGTGGGGATAATGAAAAACTGTTTTTT
cdr3_aa: CAISGDNEKLFF

v_call: TRBV14
j_call: TRBJ2-5
clone_size: .
d_call: .
cdr3_nt: TGTGCCAGCAGTAGACAGCCCCAAGAGACCCAGTACTTC
cdr3_aa: CASSRQPQETQYF

v_call: TRBV9
j_call: TRBJ2-1
clone_size: .
d_call: TRBD2
cdr3_nt: TGTGCCAGCAGTGAGAGCGGGGGTTTGTACAATGAGCAGTTCTTC
cdr3_aa: CASSESGGLYNEQFF

v_call: TRBV5-1
j_call: TRBJ2-1
clone_size: .
d_call: .
cdr3_nt: TGCGCCAGCAGCTTGGAAGGGACCTACAATGAGCAGTTCTTC
cdr3_aa: CASSLEGTYNEQFF

v_call: TRBV7-2
j_call: TRBJ2-4
clone_size: .
d_call: .
cdr3_nt: TGTGCCAGCAGCTCCCAACTAGCAAAAGCCAAAAACATTCAGTACTTC
cdr3_aa: CASSSQLAKAKNIQYF

v_call: TRBV9
j_call: TRBJ1-2
clone_size: once
d_call: .
cdr3_nt: TGTGCCAGCAGCGCACATGGGGGGCTGGTAGGCTACACCTTC
cdr3_aa: CASSAHGGLVGYTF

v_call: TRBV9
j_call: TRBJ2-7
clone_size: once
d_call: .
cdr3_nt: TGTGCCAGCAGCCCTGGACTCTCCTACGAGCAGTACTTC
cdr3_aa: CASSPGLSYEQYF

v_call: TRBV18
j_call: TRBJ1-2
clone_size: few
d_call: .
cdr3_nt: TGTGCCAGCTCACCTGGGACGGACTATGGCTACACCTTC
cdr3_aa: CASSPGTDYGYTF

v_call: TRBV5-5
j_call: TRBJ1-2
clone_size: .
d_call: .
cdr3_nt: TGTGCCAGCAGCCCACCGGACAGTCCCAGATCGTCCTTC
cdr3_aa: CASSPPDSPRSSF

v_call: TRBV20-1
j_call: TRBJ2-7
clone_size: .
d_call: .
cdr3_nt: TGCAGTGCTTCGACCCAATACGAGCAGTACTTC
cdr3_aa: CSASTQYEQYF

v_call: TRBV6-5
j_call: TRBJ1-4
clone_size: .
d_call: .
cdr3_nt: TGTGCCAGCAGTCCTTGGACAGATAATGAAAAACTGTTTTTT
cdr3_aa: CASSPWTDNEKLFF

v_call: TRBV4-3
j_call: TRBJ2-1
clone_size: .
d_call: .
cdr3_nt: TGCGCCAGCAGCCAAGAATTCAGGCAGGAGGGGAATGAGCAGTTCTTC
cdr3_aa: CASSQEFRQEGNEQFF

v_call: TRBV6-6
j_call: TRBJ1-5
clone_size: few
d_call: TRBD1
cdr3_nt: TGTGCCAGCAGTTCCCCGGACAGGGGTGTGGGTCAGCCCCAGCATTTT
cdr3_aa: CASSSPDRGVGQPQHF

v_call: TRBV15
j_call: TRBJ1-3
clone_size: .
d_call: .
cdr3_nt: TGTGCCACCAGCAGAGAACATCTAGGAAACACCATATATTTT
cdr3_aa: CATSREHLGNTIYF

v_call: TRBV9
j_call: TRBJ2-3
clone_size: .
d_call: TRBD2
cdr3_nt: TGTGCCAGCAGCGTAACTAGCGGGGGCCTTTCACAAGATACGCAGTATTTT
cdr3_aa: CASSVTSGGLSQDTQYF